This T cell receptor beta chain is from a study of blood T cell repertoires in COVID-19 (dated by TCRdb to about 2020). Regarding the study in general: Samples from collaborators originated in the United States, Italy and Spain and spanned both the acute and convalescent phases of COVID-19. The material from the prospective study consisted of cDNA or gDNA derived from T cells, B-cell-depleted T cells, or PBMCs. Subjects who had been exposed to COVID-19, were actively infected with it, or had recovered from it provided the deeply sampled blood TCRbeta repertoires that made up the dataset. The repertoires were released in a freely available public database meant as a resource for research on the immune response to SARS-CoV-2. Samples came from the ongoing ImmuneRACE study (first 160 participants) plus 1,254 subjects from 6 global collaborators. A de-identified subject ID, COVID-19 status, age in years and sex were almost always included in the sample metadata. Where HLA class I and class II types were available, the types were taken from metadata supplied by the sample provider, not from assay-based typing. Summary of the overall study and its limitations: The quantity of clinical and demographic metadata differed by source and by participant and was supplied without curation.

V has 6 bases trimmed and J has 13 bases trimmed; junction bases matching no gene number 2. CDR3 length: 11 amino acids, cysteine to phenylalanine. Only CDR3 DNA is held: 33 bases, read in frame from base 1. The germline V gene (reference sequence) provides CDR1 LGHDT and CDR2 YNNKEL. Whole blood was collected in K2EDTA tubes by collaborating institutions according to the institutions' own protocols. For TCRbeta analysis, collaborators shipped samples in one of three forms: frozen whole blood, isolated PBMCs, or DNA extracted from either of those sample types. The immunoSEQ Assay, a bias-controlled multiplex PCR, was used to amplify TCRbeta CDR3 regions from genomic DNA. The published analysis was carried out like this. Nucleated cell counts per sample were estimated from amplification of reference gene primers within the assay. To quantify the absolute abundance of each unique TCRbeta CDR3 rearrangement, sequence reads were collapsed and filtered. For each sample, productive Simpson clonality was calculated by taking the square root of Simpson's diversity index across productive rearrangements. In its TCRdb copy, this immuneACCESS table keeps in-frame sequences only and misses some clones. Where compared with another copy, unresolved V genes explain less than half of these, and the others have no known cause. The DNA was the basis for D and trimming; V, J and clone size are from that table. Here the sample has 120,000 or so clones; approximately 90% occur a single time. The leading ten clones occupy less than 8% of the sample.

In the case of this clone: Its binding antigen is unknown. Per-nucleotide qualities are absent, and no much larger clonotype sits a single base away.

The chain uses TRBV3-1 (or the pseudogene TRBV3-2) and TRBJ2-1, with 11 junctional bases fitting TRBD2. The sample comprised peripheral blood. The clonotype was recovered from a man aged 50-60 years with acute or convalescent COVID-19. The DNA sequence is given as TGTGCCAGCAGTACTAGCGGGGGCCAGTTCTTC. It translates to CASSTSGGQFF.